The sequence of this T cell receptor beta chain was determined in a study of blood T cell repertoires in COVID-19. Study in general: The United States, Italy and Spain provided the acute and convalescent COVID-19 samples.

CDR3 length: 12 residues. Germline CDR1 is SQVTM and CDR2 is ANQGSEA. V shed 4 bases, J shed 8 bases, and the junction held 5 bases outside the gene matches. Participant-given clinical history determined each cohort assignment. Resolution of symptoms, clearance, or two negative PCRs was present in recovered Cohort 3 donors. Profiled with immunoSEQ multiplex PCR; TCRdb holds only in-frame clones, not every one. Here the sample spans about 280,000 clones, about 85% being singletons. This sequence joins TRBV29-1 and TRBJ1-1, with 9 bases that match TRBD1. The source of this sequence is a woman aged 50 to 60 who had recovered from COVID-19. Sequencing input: PBMCs or T cells enriched from blood (not recorded which). CDR3 residues: CSVVRDRVEAFF. The DNA for the CDR3 is TGCAGCGTTGTAAGGGACAGGGTGGAAGCTTTCTTT.